The clone carrying this TCR beta chain was picked up many times. Its antigen is unknown. This specimen belongs to a study of molecular identifiers for immune sequencing clone quantification. General observations from the study: Highly expanded clone sizes could be underestimated by identical TCR molecules that share a barcode. Clones above 20 RNA copies contained over 99% of effector molecules and under 1% of naive molecules.

TCRdb itself ran the PCR reads through MiXCR, one entry per CDR3 protein. The data show some 65,000 distinct CDR3 sequences, less than 20% seen once. Naive CD8 libraries were made from about 20,000 to 1,000,000 sorted cells, and they used 10%, 30% or 50% RNA. This receptor was identified in a human donor in good health. Some libraries in this study had Jurkat cell RNA spiked in. The source material was naive CD8+ T cells from blood, with Jurkat cell RNA spiked in. Subset indicated: FACS-sorted CD8+CD4-CCR7+CD45RA+ naive T cells.

This CDR3 is CATSKPSGSGYEQYF. The CDR3 DNA follows: TGTGCCACCAGCAAACCGTCGGGCTCTGGGTACGAGCAGTACTTC. The chain recombines TRBV15 with TRBJ2-7; D unclear. The CDR3 loop spans 15 amino acids. Germline CDR1 and CDR2: LNHNV and YYDKDF (reference sequence). V lost 4 bases and J 4 bases, leaving 17 bases between the germline ends.